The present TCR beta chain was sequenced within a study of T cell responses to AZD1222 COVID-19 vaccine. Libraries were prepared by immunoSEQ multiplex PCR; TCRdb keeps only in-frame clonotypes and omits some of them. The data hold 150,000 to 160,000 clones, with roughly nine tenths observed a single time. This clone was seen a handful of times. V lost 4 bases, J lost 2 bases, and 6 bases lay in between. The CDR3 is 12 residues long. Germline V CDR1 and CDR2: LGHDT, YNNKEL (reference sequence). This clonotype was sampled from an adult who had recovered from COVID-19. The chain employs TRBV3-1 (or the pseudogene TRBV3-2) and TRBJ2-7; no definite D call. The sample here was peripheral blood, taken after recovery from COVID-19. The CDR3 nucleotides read TGTGCCAGCAGCCCTCAACCCTACGAGCAGTACTTC. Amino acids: CASSPQPYEQYF.